This TCR beta chain was captured by sequencing in a study of OX40 agonist ivuxolimab in advanced cancers. Overall study context: Dose-escalation patients' cancers were hepatocellular carcinoma, melanoma, renal cell or head and neck cancer. Study-level results: The average count of expanded clones was higher among CD8+ T cells than among CD4+. Antigen specificity was not determined for the expanded peripheral T cells. Among the lowest levels of clonal expansion were found in partial responders at 0.1-3.0 mg/kg.

The protocol was immunoSEQ multiplex PCR, while the TCRdb copy is restricted to in-frame clones and leaves out a portion. The table lists about 30,000 clones, roughly 84% of them singletons. The CDR3 spans 12 residues. After removal of 6 bases from V and 5 bases from J, the junction contained 6 bases not matched to a gene. Germline assignment: CDR1 SQVTM and CDR2 ANQGSEA. A single count supports this clone. Antigen unknown. This chain connects TRBV29-1 to TRBJ2-5; 7 bases agree with TRBD1. Sequencing used CD4+ or CD8+ T cells sorted from blood, obtained in a trial of the OX40 agonist ivuxolimab. The receptor comes from an adult with an advanced solid tumor such as melanoma, head and neck, liver or kidney cancer. The CDR3 here is CSVTQGVETQYF. The CDR3 DNA reads TGCAGCGTCACCCAGGGGGTTGAGACCCAGTACTTC.